This TCR beta chain was recorded in a study of blood T cell repertoires in COVID-19. About the study: Acute and convalescent COVID-19 specimens originated in the United States, Italy and Spain.

The study drew participants aged about 18 to 90 years from under 30 US areas. The J segment lost 6 bases and the V segment lost 1 base, leaving 10 bases of the junction unmatched. The germline V gene has CDR1 MGHRA and CDR2 YSYEKL. This CDR3 has 17 residues. Study processing details: Scientists estimated how many nucleated cells there were by amplifying reference gene primers. TCRdb's table, derived via immunoSEQ multiplex PCR, lists solely in-frame clones and lacks some. That table is the source of V, J and clone size, and D and trimming were worked out from the DNA. The repertoire consists of some 200,000 clones, with around 86% occurring once and the leading ten covering more than 8.5%.

The specimen was PBMCs or T cells enriched from blood (not recorded which). The receptor was derived from a woman aged 50 to 60 with acute COVID-19. V gene TRBV4-1 combines with J gene TRBJ2-7; TRBD2 agrees at 12 bases. The CDR3 reads CASSQAVRLAGVGEQYF. For the CDR3, the DNA is TGCGCCAGCAGCCAAGCCGTGAGACTAGCGGGAGTCGGCGAGCAGTACTTC.